A single sample gave rise to the 30 T cell receptor beta chains below, sequenced in a study of control samples from healthy donors and cancer patients. Using immunoSEQ multiplex PCR, the repertoire was profiled, and TCRdb retains in-frame clones only, with some absent. This sample has over 80,000 clones; about 80% occur once, and the top ten carry roughly a tenth. The sequenced material came from blood. The source is a woman aged 25 to 45 in good health.

This chain links TRBV19 with TRBJ2-3; D may match TRBD1 or TRBD2 (7 bases each). CDR3 size: 15 residues. Germline lookup yields CDR1 LNHDA and CDR2 SQIVND (reference sequence). Trimming cost V 1 base and J 4 bases, with 12 bases left between them. The CDR3 spells CASSIGQGGADTQYF. The CDR3 bases are TGTGCCAGTAGTATAGGGCAGGGGGGGGCAGATACGCAGTATTTT.

This rearrangement joins TRBV15 to TRBJ1-2; possible D gene TRBD1, 5 bases. The germline V gene encodes CDR1 LNHNV and CDR2 YYDKDF (reference sequence). Trimming took off 1 base at V and 8 bases at J, with 11 bases between the two ends. The CDR3 consists of 13 residues. As DNA, the CDR3 is TGTGCCACCAGCAGAGTCAGGGAAGACGGCTACACCTTC. Protein sequence: CATSRVREDGYTF.

The chain employs TRBV5-1 and TRBJ1-5; D possibly corresponds to TRBD1 (6 bases). V lost 2 bases to trimming and J lost 6 bases, with 18 bases between them. The CDR3 is 16 amino acids. The germline V gene has CDR1 SGHRS and CDR2 YFSETQ. DNA of the CDR3: TGCGCCAGCAGCTTAGGAACAGGGCATGGGAGTCAGCCCCAGCATTTT. Protein sequence: CASSLGTGHGSQPQHF.

The chain employs TRBV9 and TRBJ2-6; the D gene is possibly TRBD1 (6 bases). Germline CDR1 and CDR2: SGDLS and YYNGEE. The CDR3 spans 17 residues. V lost 0 bases and J lost 1, with 11 bases in between. CDR3 DNA: TGTGCCAGCAGCGTAGCGGGACACTTTTCTGGGGCCAACGTCCTGACTTTC. This gives the protein CASSVAGHFSGANVLTF.

The V and J genes are TRBV5-4 and TRBJ2-5, with TRBD2 matching 10 bases. The CDR3 covers 16 residues. CDR1 and CDR2 (germline): SGHNT, YYREEE (reference sequence). The J segment lost 5 bases and the V segment lost 3 bases, leaving 10 bases of the junction unmatched. The CDR3 coding sequence is TGTGCCAGCAGCTCGCCTATGAGCGGGGGGGTTGAGACCCAGTACTTC. Translating gives CASSSPMSGGVETQYF.

The chain combines TRBV5-1 with TRBJ1-6, with a weak D call TRBD1 (5 bases). CDR1 SGHRS and CDR2 YFSETQ come from the germline V gene. This CDR3 has 14 residues. V lost 0 bases and J lost 10, with 11 bases in between. DNA of the CDR3: TGCGCCAGCAGCTTGGCAGGGATTGAATCACCCCTCCACTTT. Protein: CASSLAGIESPLHF.

This clone was detected a few times. The V gene is TRBV30, the J gene TRBJ1-5, with D maybe TRBD1 (5 bases). The CDR3 has 14 amino acids. Germline loops: CDR1 GTSNPN, CDR2 SVGIG (reference sequence). V was trimmed by 1 base and J by 4 bases, leaving 11 bases between them. For the CDR3, the DNA is TGTGCCTGGAGTGCCGGGACCCTTAATCAGCCCCAGCATTTT. Translated, it gives CAWSAGTLNQPQHF.

This clone has only a few counts. The J gene is TRBJ2-2, the V gene TRBV4-1; 7 bases agree with TRBD2. V was clipped by 1 base and J by 2 bases; unmatched bases: 7. Germline V lookup: CDR1 MGHRA, CDR2 YSYEKL. The CDR3 is made up of 17 amino acids. The CDR3 spells CASSQGPGLPNTGELFF. The CDR3 DNA sequence: TGCGCCAGCAGCCAAGGTCCGGGACTACCAAACACCGGGGAGCTGTTTTTT.

This chain connects TRBV21-1 to TRBJ1-1; TRBD1, as called in the table, went unchecked against the DNA. TRBV21-1 is marked as a pseudogene. The CDR3 has 16 residues. The CDR3 loop reads CASSKERPGCYTEAFF. The CDR3 DNA sequence: TGTGCCAGCAGCAAAGAAAGGCCAGGGTGTTATACTGAAGCTTTCTTT.

This chain links TRBV7-9 with TRBJ1-2; D perhaps matches TRBD1 (6 bases). Germline V gene sequence: CDR1 SEHNR, CDR2 FQNEAQ (reference sequence). The CDR3 extends over 16 amino acids. V lost 1 base to trimming and J lost 11 bases, with 23 bases between them. In DNA, the CDR3 is TGTGCCAGCAGCTTAGGGACAGACGTCGCAAATGAAGGATACACCTTC. Protein product: CASSLGTDVANEGYTF.

This clone has just a few counts. The V and J genes are TRBV5-4 and TRBJ2-2; 8 bases are shared with TRBD1. Germline V gene data show CDR1 as SGHNT and CDR2 as YYREEE (reference sequence). The junction had 4 bases not matched to a gene; V was cut back by 0 bases and J by 6 bases. The CDR3 length is 15 residues. For the CDR3, the DNA is TGTGCCAGCAGCTTGGTCGGACAGGGTTCCGGGGAGCTGTTTTTT. It translates to CASSLVGQGSGELFF.

This clone has only a few counts. This sequence joins TRBV30 and TRBJ2-5; no definite D call. Germline lookup yields CDR1 GTSNPN and CDR2 SVGIG (reference sequence). V lost 2 bases to trimming and J lost 3 bases, with 4 bases between them. This CDR3 is 11 amino acids long. DNA for the CDR3: TGTGCCTGGAGTTCCAAAGAGACCCAGTACTTC. It is translated as CAWSSKETQYF. Using reference TRBV30 and TRBJ2-5 for the parts outside the CDR3, the full variable domain is SQTIHQWPATLVQPVGSPLSLECTVEGTSNPNLYWYRQAAGRGLQLLFYSVGIGQISSEVPQNLSASRPQDRQFILSSKKLLLSDSGFYLCAWSSKETQYFGPGTRLLVL.

This clone has only a few counts. The gene calls are TRBV6-1 and TRBJ2-5; D is unresolved. This CDR3 comprises 13 residues. Between the trimmed V and J ends, which lost 2 bases and 3 bases, there was a span of 7 bases. Germline V gives CDR1 MNHNS, CDR2 SASEGT. For the CDR3, the DNA is TGTGCCAGCAGTGAATGGGCAGAAGAGACCCAGTACTTC. Protein: CASSEWAEETQYF.

This clone was seen once. The chain is built from TRBV9 and TRBJ1-2; 9 bases are a match to TRBD1. The CDR3 is 16 residues long. Germline trimming cut 3 bases from V and 8 bases from J; bases unmatched to any gene: 14. Germline CDR1 and CDR2: SGDLS and YYNGEE. CDR3: CASSDGTGLSSEGYTF. The CDR3 bases are TGTGCCAGCAGCGACGGGACAGGGCTAAGTTCAGAGGGCTACACCTTC.

This chain connects TRBV4-2 to TRBJ2-3; tentatively, D is TRBD2 (6 bases). Trimming shortened V by 0 bases and J by 6 bases, and 13 bases separated the two germline ends. Germline CDR1 and CDR2: LGHNA and YNFKEQ. The CDR3 is made up of 15 amino acids. CDR3 in amino acids: CASSQEWGDRDTQYF. CDR3 in DNA: TGTGCCAGCAGCCAAGAATGGGGGGATAGGGATACGCAGTATTTT.

This rearrangement joins TRBV9 to TRBJ2-5; D gene ambiguous. The V gene's germline CDR1 is SGDLS and CDR2 YYNGEE. The V end was cut by 0 bases, the J end by 5 bases, with 11 bases between. CDR3 length: 14 amino acids. The CDR3 DNA reads as TGTGCCAGCAGCGTAGGGCCAGAGCCCGAGACCCAGTACTTC. Translated, it gives CASSVGPEPETQYF. The entire variable domain, with the rest obtained from reference TRBV9 and TRBJ2-5, is as follows: DSGVTQTPKHLITATGQRVTLRCSPRSGDLSVYWYQQSLDQGLQFLIQYYNGEERAKGNILERFSAQQFPDLHSELNLSSLELGDSALYFCASSVGPEPETQYFGPGTRLLVL.

The genes are TRBV24-1 and TRBJ2-3; 7 nucleotides agree with TRBD1. CDR1 is KGHDR, CDR2 SFDVKD, per germline. V dropped 3 bases and J dropped 2; count of bases not matched to a gene: 4. This CDR3 comprises 15 residues. The CDR3 loop is CATSDPTGNTDTQYF. As DNA, the CDR3 is TGTGCCACCAGTGATCCGACAGGGAACACAGATACGCAGTATTTT.

This clone was seen a few times. The rearrangement uses TRBV7-9 and TRBJ1-2; D remains ambiguous. Looked up from germline, CDR1 is SEHNR and CDR2 is FQNEAQ (reference sequence). V lost 1 base, J lost 6 bases, and 12 bases lay in between. The CDR3 contains 14 residues. CDR3 loop: CASSLGSTGDGYTF. The DNA of the CDR3 is TGTGCCAGCAGCTTAGGTTCCACCGGGGATGGCTACACCTTC.

The rearrangement links TRBV21-1 to TRBJ2-7; TRBD2 is the table's D call and was not checked against the DNA. TRBV21-1 is recorded as a pseudogene. CDR3 length: 14 amino acids. In nucleotides, the CDR3 is TGTGCCAGCAGCAAAGAGGGCGGGGTCGGGGAGCAGTACTTC. It yields the protein CASSKEGGVGEQYF.

J is TRBJ1-3 and V is TRBV7-2; 8 positions agree with TRBD1. Trimming removed 4 bases from V and 0 bases from J; junction bases left unmatched: 5. This CDR3 has 16 amino acids. Germline CDR1 SGHTA, CDR2 FQGNSA. The CDR3 region has the DNA TGTGCCAGCAGCTCGGACAGGGTGGGCTCTGGAAACACCATATATTTT. This translates into CASSSDRVGSGNTIYF.

V gene TRBV11-2 combines with J gene TRBJ1-2; perhaps TRBD1 as D (6 bases). V lost 0 bases to trimming and J lost 2 bases, with 16 bases between them. This CDR3 spans 17 amino acids. The germline gives CDR1 SGHAT, CDR2 FQNNGV. CDR3 sequence (DNA): TGTGCCAGCAGCTTAGATGCAATGGGGGCGCGGAACTATGGCTACACCTTC. It is translated as CASSLDAMGARNYGYTF.

V is TRBV6-1 and J is TRBJ2-1; D possibly matches TRBD1 or TRBD2 (5 bases each). Germline lookup yields CDR1 MNHNS and CDR2 SASEGT. With 1 base removed from V and 0 bases from J, the gap between germline ends came to 7 bases. This CDR3 region has 15 residues. DNA for the CDR3: TGTGCCAGCAGTGAAGTGGGGACCTCCTACAATGAGCAGTTCTTC. It translates to CASSEVGTSYNEQFF.

This chain connects TRBV18 to TRBJ2-1, with D possibly being TRBD1 (5 bases). Germline-derived CDR1 and CDR2 are KGHSH and LQKENI. The V gene lost 3 bases and the J gene lost 4 bases, with 13 bases spanning the gap. The length of the CDR3 is 15 residues. The CDR3 protein is CASSPWTTVYNEQFF. The CDR3 DNA follows: TGTGCCAGCTCACCCTGGACGACAGTATACAATGAGCAGTTCTTC.

The gene calls are TRBV6-5 and TRBJ2-2; TRBD1 might be the D (6 bases). V lost 6 bases, J lost 2 bases, and 10 bases lay in between. The CDR3 sequence is 14 residues long. Germline CDR1 and CDR2: MNHEY and SVGAGI. CDR3 loop: CASSQGPNTGELFF. CDR3 nucleotides: TGTGCCAGCAGCCAGGGGCCAAACACCGGGGAGCTGTTTTTT.

The rearrangement links TRBV5-1 to TRBJ1-2, with TRBD1 as a possible D gene (5 bases). In germline, CDR1 is SGHRS, CDR2 YFSETQ. Deletions cut 0 bases from V and 7 bases from J, with 13 bases between. The CDR3 consists of 14 residues. CDR3 sequence (DNA): TGCGCCAGCAGCTTGGGTTTAGGACACCTTGGCTACACCTTC. It is translated as CASSLGLGHLGYTF.

The chain is built from TRBV7-8 and TRBJ2-7; no clear D gene. The ends were cut back, 0 bases at V and 0 bases at J, with 9 bases in the middle. CDR1 and CDR2 from the germline V gene are SGHVS and FQNEAQ. The length of the CDR3 is 15 residues. CDR3 nucleotide sequence: TGTGCCAGCAGCTTAGCAGGACGAAGCTCCTACGAGCAGTACTTC. It codes for CASSLAGRSSYEQYF. The full variable domain, in which reference TRBV7-8 and TRBJ2-7 provide the parts outside the CDR3, is GAGVSQSPRYKVAKRGQDVALRCDPISGHVSLFWYQQALGQGPEFLTYFQNEAQLDKSGLPSDRFFAERPEGSVSTLKIQRTQQEDSAVYLCASSLAGRSSYEQYFGPGTRLTVT.

The chain uses TRBV12-3 or TRBV12-4 and TRBJ2-3, with D unresolved. Trimming left V 2 bases short and J 6 bases short, with 9 bases between. The CDR3 is made up of 13 amino acids. The DNA for the CDR3 is TGTGCCAGCAGTTTAAACGAGCAGGATACGCAGTATTTT. It is translated as CASSLNEQDTQYF.

The chain links TRBV19 to TRBJ1-2, with TRBD1 matching 7 bases. The CDR3 totals 14 residues. Germline CDR1 and CDR2: LNHDA and SQIVND (reference sequence). With V trimmed by 6 bases and J by 7 bases, 11 bases remained unmatched. The CDR3 DNA reads TGTGCCAGTAGCACTCTGACAGGGCGTAGTGGCTACACCTTC. Amino acids: CASSTLTGRSGYTF.

This clone came up a few times. The chain carries TRBV18 and TRBJ2-5; D remains ambiguous. The V gene lost 2 bases and the J gene lost 4 bases, with 5 bases spanning the gap. CDR3 length equals 12 residues. Germline V gene data show CDR1 as KGHSH and CDR2 as LQKENI. The CDR3 loop reads CASSPLGETQYF. The CDR3, as DNA: TGTGCCAGCTCACCATTGGGAGAGACCCAGTACTTC. Full variable domain (missing parts from reference TRBV18 and TRBJ2-5): NAGVMQNPRHLVRRRGQEARLRCSPMKGHSHVYWYRQLPEEGLKFMVYLQKENIIDESGMPKERFSAEFPKEGPSILRIQQVVRGDSAAYFCASSPLGETQYFGPGTRLLVL.

V and J are TRBV5-5 and TRBJ1-4, with a weak D call TRBD1 (5 bases). This CDR3 is 16 amino acids long. Germline values: CDR1 SGHKS, CDR2 YYEKEE (reference sequence). V lost 4 bases and J 0 bases, leaving 13 bases between the germline ends. For the CDR3, the DNA is TGTGCCAGCAGCACGACAGTCACTGCAACTAATGAAAAACTGTTTTTT. The encoded protein is CASSTTVTATNEKLFF.